The T cell receptor beta chain under discussion was sequenced for a study of cytomegalovirus exposure and HLA in healthy donors. Germline CDR1 is MGHRA and CDR2 is YSYEKL. V was pared by 2 bases and J by 7 bases, with 26 bases between. The length of the CDR3 is 19 residues. Sequencing was performed with immunoSEQ multiplex PCR; in TCRdb, only in-frame clones are kept and a portion is missing. The data hold about 350,000 clones, with 87% observed a single time. Findings and limits, study-wide: Most TCRs appeared rarely, but some public TCRs recurred in many donors. The study listed 164 cytomegalovirus-associated TCR beta chains.

Points on this clone: What it binds is not known.

What was sequenced was PBMCs. This receptor was obtained from a woman aged 25-40 years in good health and CMV-seropositive. The chain is built from TRBV4-1 and TRBJ1-4, with TRBD1 as a possible D gene (5 bases). CDR3 nucleotide sequence: TGCGCCAGCAGCCAACCCCTCGCAGGGCGCGGGGGTGGAGGTGAAAAACTGTTTTTT. It translates to CASSQPLAGRGGGGEKLFF.